Listed here are 24 T cell receptor beta chains from one sample, sequenced in a study of OX40 agonist ivuxolimab in advanced cancers. The data were produced by immunoSEQ multiplex PCR, yet TCRdb's version contains in-frame clones alone and is incomplete. The sample holds about 66,000 clones, under 85% seen once. Source: CD4+ or CD8+ T cells sorted from blood, taken in a trial of the OX40 agonist ivuxolimab. The receptors shown here come from an adult with an advanced solid tumor such as melanoma, head and neck, liver or kidney cancer.

The J gene is TRBJ2-7, the V gene TRBV6-1; TRBD1 might be the D (6 bases). Trimming removed 9 bases from V and 7 bases from J, with 22 bases in between. This CDR3 contains 14 residues. Germline CDR1 MNHNS, CDR2 SASEGT. The CDR3 DNA reads as TGTGCCAGTCCCGCAACGACAGGTGTGTCTGAGCAGTACTTC. It codes for CASPATTGVSEQYF.

The chain couples TRBV11-3 to TRBJ2-1, with 9 positions matching TRBD2. Germline-derived CDR1 and CDR2 are SGHNT and YENEEA. The CDR3 runs to 14 residues. With 3 bases clipped from V and 6 bases from J, the junction kept 3 bases outside the gene matches. This CDR3 is CASSFSGRGNEQFF. Here the CDR3 DNA reads TGTGCCAGCAGCTTTAGCGGGAGAGGCAATGAGCAGTTCTTC. Combining the CDR3 with reference TRBV11-3 and TRBJ2-1 gives the whole variable domain EAGVVQSPRYKIIEKKQPVAFWCNPISGHNTLYWYLQNLGQGPELLIRYENEEAVDDSQLPKDRFSAERLKGVDSTLKIQPAELGDSAVYLCASSFSGRGNEQFFGPGTRLTVL.

This clone was counted a few times. V usage is TRBV10-3 and J usage is TRBJ2-1; 9 positions agree with TRBD2. V shed 2 bases and J 9 bases; nucleotides not matched to a gene: 2. CDR3 size: 13 residues. Germline V CDR1 and CDR2: ENHRY, SYGVKD. CDR3 sequence (DNA): TGTGCCATCAGTGAGGGACTAGCGATTGAGCAGTTCTTC. Its translation: CAISEGLAIEQFF.

The rearrangement links TRBV18 to TRBJ1-2, with a weak D call TRBD1 (5 bases). V lost 6 bases and J 4 bases, leaving 18 bases between the germline ends. This CDR3 spans 15 amino acids. Germline V gives CDR1 KGHSH, CDR2 LQKENI. CDR3 in DNA: TGTGCCAGCTCCCCTTCGGCCGGGGGACCCTATGGCTACACCTTC. Translated, it gives CASSPSAGGPYGYTF.

J is TRBJ2-2 and V is TRBV4-3; D remains unclear. The CDR3 spans 15 residues. Germline values: CDR1 LGHNA, CDR2 YSLEER. Trimming pared 0 bases from V and 6 bases from J, leaving 11 bases between. CDR3 DNA: TGCGCCAGCAGCCAAGAGAGGATACGGGCCGGGGAGCTGTTTTTT. It codes for CASSQERIRAGELFF.

This clone was seen only a few times. The rearrangement links TRBV7-9 to TRBJ1-1, with D maybe TRBD1 (5 bases). Germline lookup yields CDR1 SEHNR and CDR2 FQNEAQ (reference sequence). CDR3 length: 13 residues. V was pared by 5 bases and J by 12 bases, with 19 bases between. CDR3 loop: CASSPHGADRTFF. CDR3 in DNA: TGTGCCAGCAGCCCGCACGGGGCAGACCGAACTTTCTTT.

This clone has only one observation. The chain combines TRBV28 with TRBJ2-3; D may match TRBD1 or TRBD2 (5 bases each). The V gene lost 3 bases and the J gene lost 5 bases, with 15 bases spanning the gap. The germline gives CDR1 MDHEN, CDR2 SYDVKM. The CDR3 contains 15 residues. CDR3 residues: CASSFGGLEGDTQYF. In DNA, the CDR3 is TGTGCCAGCAGTTTTGGGGGATTAGAAGGAGATACGCAGTATTTT.

By share, this clone ranks as large. This chain's CDR3 is CASSWDGLNQPQHF. The CDR3, as DNA: TGTGCCAGTAGCTGGGACGGACTCAATCAGCCCCAGCATTTT. This chain connects TRBV19 to TRBJ1-5; a weak D match, TRBD1 (5 bases). The V end was cut by 6 bases, the J end by 3 bases, with 12 bases between. CDR3 length: 14 residues. Germline CDR1 and CDR2: LNHDA and SQIVND (reference sequence).

The chain joins TRBV7-6 to TRBJ1-2; 10 nucleotides align to TRBD1. CDR1 and CDR2 from the germline V gene are SGHVS and FNYEAQ. CDR3 length: 16 residues. V shed 6 bases and J 2 bases; nucleotides not matched to a gene: 9. The CDR3 nucleotides read TGTGCCAGCAGTTACGAGACAGGGGGCATGAACTATGGCTACACCTTC. Translated: CASSYETGGMNYGYTF.

The V gene is TRBV7-6, the J gene TRBJ2-3; tentatively, D is TRBD2 (5 bases). The V gene lost 1 base and the J gene lost 3 bases, with 11 bases spanning the gap. Germline V CDR1 and CDR2: SGHVS, FNYEAQ. There are 15 residues in the CDR3. The CDR3 region is CASSLGIGGTDTQYF. The CDR3 region has the DNA TGTGCCAGCAGCTTAGGAATTGGCGGGACAGATACGCAGTATTTT.

This clone was detected once. V gene TRBV6-5 combines with J gene TRBJ2-5; D remains ambiguous. Germline V CDR1 and CDR2: MNHEY, SVGAGI. V was cut by 2 bases and J by 3 bases, with 16 bases left in between. The CDR3 has 16 amino acids. The CDR3 DNA reads as TGTGCCAGCAGTTACCCTGAAAGAGGCGGTGAAGAGACCCAGTACTTC. Translating it yields CASSYPERGGEETQYF.

By share of the sample, this clone is medium-sized (0.01 to 0.1%). The V and J genes are TRBV30 and TRBJ2-7, with 11 bases matching TRBD2. The length of the CDR3 is 17 residues. Trimming at V came to 0 bases and at J to 0 bases, leaving 7 bases not matched to a gene. From germline, CDR1 is GTSNPN and CDR2 SVGIG (reference sequence). CDR3 sequence reads: CAWSVRASGRSSYEQYF. The CDR3 DNA reads TGTGCCTGGAGTGTAAGGGCTAGCGGGAGGAGCTCCTACGAGCAGTACTTC.

The rearrangement joins TRBV28 to TRBJ2-1; D is ambiguous. This CDR3 has 13 amino acids. Trimming left V 7 bases short and J 5 bases short, with 12 bases between. The germline V gene encodes CDR1 MDHEN and CDR2 SYDVKM. CDR3 nucleotides: TGTGCCAGCATCCAGGACCTAGACAATGAGCAGTTCTTC. This translates into CASIQDLDNEQFF.

The rearrangement joins TRBV27 to TRBJ2-5, with D possibly TRBD1 on 7 matching bases. Germline V CDR1 and CDR2: MNHEY, SMNVEV (reference sequence). This CDR3 has 15 residues. Trimming shortened V by 0 bases and J by 4 bases, and 12 bases separated the two germline ends. CDR3 sequence reads: CASSLSRGEIETQYF. CDR3 DNA sequence: TGTGCCAGCAGTTTATCCAGGGGGGAGATAGAGACCCAGTACTTC.

The chain is built from TRBV5-1 and TRBJ2-7, with D maybe TRBD1 (6 bases). Germline loops: CDR1 SGHRS, CDR2 YFSETQ. The V end lost 4 bases, the J end lost 3 bases, and 20 bases lay between the germline ends. This CDR3 is 16 amino acids long. The CDR3 DNA sequence: TGCGCCAGCAGCCCCCGAAGGGCAGGGGACGACTACGAGCAGTACTTC. It codes for CASSPRRAGDDYEQYF.

The chain carries TRBV5-1 and TRBJ2-7, with 9 bases fitting TRBD2. Germline values: CDR1 SGHRS, CDR2 YFSETQ. V was pared by 4 bases and J by 3 bases, with 8 bases of the junction left unmatched. CDR3 length: 15 amino acids. The CDR3 DNA follows: TGCGCCAGCAGCCGCGGGACTAGCTGGAGCTACGAGCAGTACTTC. Translation: CASSRGTSWSYEQYF.

DNA of the CDR3: TGTGCCAGCGCGATACAGGGTGGCTATGGCTACACCTTC. It encodes CASAIQGGYGYTF. The genes are TRBV28 and TRBJ1-2, with D maybe TRBD1 (6 bases). The CDR3 has 13 amino acids. CDR1 is MDHEN and CDR2 is SYDVKM in the germline V gene. Trimming took off 8 bases at V and 4 bases at J, with 14 bases between the two ends.

This clone was counted between two and nine times. The chain uses TRBV19 and TRBJ2-5; 7 bases are a match to TRBD1. V shed 3 bases, J shed 4 bases, and the junction held 11 bases outside the gene matches. The CDR3 totals 16 residues. Germline V gene sequence: CDR1 LNHDA, CDR2 SQIVND (reference sequence). The CDR3 bases are TGTGCCAGTAGTATCGGGACGGGACAGTTTTCAGAGACCCAGTACTTC. This translates into CASSIGTGQFSETQYF.

The V gene is TRBV19, the J gene TRBJ2-5; D is unclear. V shed 8 bases and J shed 2 bases, with 3 bases lying between them. In germline, CDR1 is LNHDA, CDR2 SQIVND (reference sequence). The CDR3 runs 10 residues. This chain's CDR3 is CASGQETQYF. CDR3 sequence (DNA): TGTGCCAGTGGACAAGAGACCCAGTACTTC.

J is TRBJ2-6 and V is TRBV5-1, with 7 bases aligning to TRBD2. This CDR3 is built from 20 residues. Germline V gene sequence: CDR1 SGHRS, CDR2 YFSETQ. V shed 1 base and J 2 bases; nucleotides not matched to a gene: 15. The CDR3 protein is CASSLSTGRAVETGANVLTF. CDR3 DNA: TGCGCCAGCAGCTTGTCTACTGGGAGGGCCGTTGAAACTGGGGCCAACGTCCTGACTTTC.

This clone was recorded once. This chain connects TRBV4-1 to TRBJ2-1; 11 nucleotides match TRBD2. Trimming removed 0 bases from V and 2 bases from J; junction bases left unmatched: 12. Looked up from germline, CDR1 is MGHRA and CDR2 is YSYEKL. This CDR3 has 20 amino acids. The CDR3 sequence: CASSQEGGSGRAWAYNEQFF. As DNA, the CDR3 is TGCGCCAGCAGCCAAGAAGGGGGTAGCGGGAGGGCCTGGGCCTACAATGAGCAGTTCTTC.

J is TRBJ2-7 and V is TRBV14; no firm D call. The CDR3 spans 16 residues. Deletions cut 0 bases from V and 3 bases from J, with 15 bases between. CDR1 is SGHDN and CDR2 is FVKESK in the germline V gene. The CDR3 bases are TGTGCCAGCAGCCAAGACGCATTCAGTCTGATCTACGAGCAGTACTTC. Translated: CASSQDAFSLIYEQYF.

The chain combines TRBV6-4 with TRBJ1-1; 7 nucleotides line up with TRBD1. Germline V CDR1 and CDR2: MRHNA, SNTAGT. The CDR3 totals 13 residues. The trim removed 10 bases at V and 3 bases at J, leaving 8 bases unmatched. DNA for the CDR3: TGTGCCACGGCGACAGGGAAGGACACTGAAGCTTTCTTT. Its protein is CATATGKDTEAFF.

The chain recombines TRBV10-2 with TRBJ2-1; either TRBD1 or TRBD2 may supply D (5 bases each). Germline CDR1 reads WSHSY; CDR2 reads SAAADI. Trimming took 0 bases from V and 3 from J, leaving 18 bases between them. The CDR3 is made up of 18 amino acids. CDR3 in DNA: TGCGCCAGCAGTGAGTCCCCGGGACCGAACCGACTCTACAATGAGCAGTTCTTC. This translates into CASSESPGPNRLYNEQFF.